Presented here are 21 T cell receptor beta chains from one specimen sequenced in a study of PD-1 blockade in classical Hodgkin lymphoma. Using immunoSEQ multiplex PCR, the repertoire was profiled, and TCRdb retains in-frame clones only, with some absent. The sample carries some 9,100 clones, over 70% recorded once. Time point in this sample: cycle 4 day 1 (C4D1), after six to seven weeks of nivolumab. Each and every patient relapsed after autologous stem cell transplantation, and patients got differing brentuximab vedotin exposure. Negative magnetic selection isolated CD4+ T cells from thawed PBMCs. This material consisted of CD4+ T cells from blood, taken before the fourth cycle of nivolumab. These receptors were collected from a human donor with classical Hodgkin lymphoma.

The CDR3 loop is CASSLNYGYTF. CDR3 bases: TGTGCCAGCTCTTTAAACTATGGCTACACCTTC. The chain has TRBV9 and TRBJ1-2; D unresolved. CDR3 length equals 11 residues. Germline assignment: CDR1 SGDLS and CDR2 YYNGEE. The germline V and J ends were trimmed by 7 bases and 2 bases, with 6 bases remaining between them.

This clone appeared a few times. The chain couples TRBV7-8 to TRBJ1-6, with 7 positions matching TRBD1. Looked up from germline, CDR1 is SGHVS and CDR2 is FQNEAQ. After removal of 1 base from V and 1 base from J, the junction contained 4 bases not matched to a gene. The CDR3 loop spans 17 amino acids. The CDR3 spells CASSLESGGSYNSPLHF. Here the CDR3 DNA reads TGTGCCAGCAGCTTAGAATCAGGGGGGTCCTATAATTCACCCCTCCACTTT. Looking up the rest from reference TRBV7-8 and TRBJ1-6 gives the full variable domain: GAGVSQSPRYKVAKRGQDVALRCDPISGHVSLFWYQQALGQGPEFLTYFQNEAQLDKSGLPSDRFFAERPEGSVSTLKIQRTQQEDSAVYLCASSLESGGSYNSPLHFGNGTRLTVT.

This rearrangement joins TRBV10-2 to TRBJ1-2; D not certain. CDR1 WSHSY and CDR2 SAAADI come from the germline V gene. The CDR3 contains 11 residues. Deletions cut 5 bases from V and 4 bases from J, with 5 bases between. CDR3 bases: TGCGCCAGCAGTAACAGCTATGGCTACACCTTC. Its translation: CASSNSYGYTF.

The V gene is TRBV19, the J gene TRBJ1-1; no clear D gene. Germline CDR1 LNHDA, CDR2 SQIVND (reference sequence). The CDR3 runs to 11 residues. The V and J ends lost 5 bases and 3 bases respectively, with 4 bases between them. CDR3 in DNA: TGTGCCAGTAGTTCGTACACTGAAGCTTTCTTT. Protein product: CASSSYTEAFF.

The J gene is TRBJ1-1, the V gene TRBV9; D unclear. CDR1 SGDLS and CDR2 YYNGEE come from the germline V gene. V was cut by 5 bases and J by 0 bases, with 11 bases left in between. The CDR3 has 14 residues. Written as DNA, the CDR3 is TGTGCCAGCAGTGGAGGGTGGCTGAACACTGAAGCTTTCTTT. This encodes CASSGGWLNTEAFF.

The rearrangement links TRBV7-3 to TRBJ2-3, with D possibly being TRBD2 (7 bases). CDR1 and CDR2 (germline): SGHTA, FQGTGA. This CDR3 has 15 amino acids. Deletions cut 5 bases from V and 2 bases from J, with 14 bases between. CDR3 residues: CASSARGGDTDTQYF. The CDR3 bases are TGTGCCAGCAGCGCCCGAGGGGGGGACACAGATACGCAGTATTTT.

The chain carries TRBV28 and TRBJ2-5, with D possibly being TRBD2 (6 bases). Germline assignment: CDR1 MDHEN and CDR2 SYDVKM. V was shortened by 4 bases and J by 5 bases, with 14 bases between the two germline ends. The CDR3 is 14 residues long. In nucleotides, the CDR3 is TGTGCCAGCAGTTCGGGACTTAGGCAGGAGACCCAGTACTTC. It encodes CASSSGLRQETQYF.

V is TRBV11-3 and J is TRBJ2-7, with TRBD1 matching over 7 bases. Germline lookup yields CDR1 SGHNT and CDR2 YENEEA. The J segment lost 6 bases and the V segment lost 5 bases, leaving 13 bases of the junction unmatched. This CDR3 comprises 15 residues. For the CDR3, the DNA is TGTGCCAGCAGCGTAGGGACAGTGGATTTCGCCGAGCAGTACTTC. As protein: CASSVGTVDFAEQYF.

V is TRBV30 and J is TRBJ2-7, with D perhaps TRBD2 (6 bases). Between the trimmed V and J ends, which lost 5 bases and 2 bases, there was a span of 10 bases. CDR1 GTSNPN and CDR2 SVGIG come from the germline V gene (reference sequence). The CDR3 has 12 amino acids. The CDR3 nucleotides read TGTGCCTGGGTGCCGGGGGCCTACGAGCAGTACTTC. Its translation is CAWVPGAYEQYF.

The gene calls are TRBV18 and TRBJ2-6; no clear D gene. Germline CDR1 is KGHSH and CDR2 is LQKENI. Trimming shortened V by 2 bases and J by 0 bases, and 2 bases separated the two germline ends. The length of the CDR3 is 14 residues. CDR3 region: CASSPSSGANVLTF. The CDR3 DNA sequence: TGTGCCAGCTCACCAAGCTCTGGGGCCAACGTCCTGACTTTC.

This rearrangement joins TRBV28 to TRBJ1-5; D call uncertain. Germline CDR1 reads MDHEN; CDR2 reads SYDVKM. The CDR3 totals 16 residues. Trimming left V 2 bases short and J 1 base short, with 12 bases between. CDR3 nucleotides: TGTGCCAGCAGTTTAGGTCGTGGCGAAAGCAATCAGCCCCAGCATTTT. Protein: CASSLGRGESNQPQHF.

This sequence joins TRBV11-3 and TRBJ2-5, with TRBD1 matching 9 bases. Germline CDR1 reads SGHNT; CDR2 reads YENEEA. The CDR3 extends over 16 amino acids. Trimming removed 5 bases from V and 5 bases from J; junction bases left unmatched: 12. CDR3 DNA: TGTGCCAGCAGCGAAGCAAAAACAGGGGGCTTTGAGACCCAGTACTTC. The encoded protein is CASSEAKTGGFETQYF.

The V call is TRBV6-1, the J call TRBJ2-3, with unresolved D. The CDR3 covers 15 residues. Germline CDR1 and CDR2: MNHNS and SASEGT. Deletions cut 0 bases from V and 3 bases from J, with 10 bases between. CDR3 loop: CASSEAWLPTDTQYF. The CDR3 region has the DNA TGTGCCAGCAGTGAAGCCTGGCTTCCGACAGATACGCAGTATTTT.

The rearrangement uses TRBV11-3 and TRBJ2-3; D remains ambiguous. CDR3 length: 13 amino acids. V was clipped by 5 bases and J by 4 bases, with 10 bases between them. The germline V gene has CDR1 SGHNT and CDR2 YENEEA. The chain's CDR3 is CASSLSRADTQYF. In DNA, the CDR3 is TGTGCCAGCAGCCTTTCGCGAGCAGATACGCAGTATTTT. The full variable domain, with the rest looked up from reference TRBV11-3 and TRBJ2-3, is EAGVVQSPRYKIIEKKQPVAFWCNPISGHNTLYWYLQNLGQGPELLIRYENEEAVDDSQLPKDRFSAERLKGVDSTLKIQPAELGDSAVYLCASSLSRADTQYFGPGTRLTVL.

The rearrangement joins TRBV7-9 to TRBJ2-5, with 7 bases that match TRBD2. The assigned J gene may be wrong: the sequence end matches TRBJ2-7 better. There are 14 residues in the CDR3. CDR1 SEHNR and CDR2 FQNEAQ come from the germline V gene (reference sequence). This CDR3 reads CASSRTRESYEQYF. CDR3 coding DNA: TGTGCCAGCAGCCGGACTAGGGAGTCCTACGAGCAGTACTTC.

The chain has TRBV18 and TRBJ1-3, with TRBD1 identical over 8 bases. The J segment lost 2 bases and the V segment lost 2 bases, leaving 5 bases of the junction unmatched. CDR1 and CDR2 (germline): KGHSH, LQKENI. The CDR3 sequence is 16 residues long. In DNA, the CDR3 is TGTGCCAGCTCACCATTTCAGGGGGCGCCTGGAAACACCATATATTTT. Protein: CASSPFQGAPGNTIYF.

The chain is built from TRBV19 and TRBJ1-1, with D uncertain. Germline V gene data show CDR1 as LNHDA and CDR2 as SQIVND (reference sequence). V lost 0 bases and J 1 base, leaving 9 bases between the germline ends. The CDR3 sequence is 15 residues long. The CDR3 bases are TGTGCCAGTAGTATAGAGGGGTTCCGGAACACTGAAGCTTTCTTT. Translated: CASSIEGFRNTEAFF.

The chain couples TRBV6-6 to TRBJ2-3, with 7 positions matching TRBD2. Germline loops: CDR1 MNHNY, CDR2 SVGAGI (reference sequence). This CDR3 region has 15 residues. J lost 5 bases, V lost 2 bases, and 7 bases had no gene match. The CDR3 spells CASSYPPASGDTQYF. CDR3 sequence (DNA): TGTGCCAGCAGTTACCCCCCCGCTAGCGGAGATACGCAGTATTTT.

The V gene is TRBV5-5, the J gene TRBJ2-1; 7 bases are a match to TRBD2. V shed 0 bases, J shed 9 bases, and the junction held 9 bases outside the gene matches. Germline V CDR1 and CDR2: SGHKS, YYEKEE (reference sequence). The CDR3 consists of 15 residues. The CDR3 loop is CASSLDPTSVGEQFF. DNA for the CDR3: TGTGCCAGCAGCTTGGACCCCACTAGCGTGGGTGAGCAGTTCTTC.

The V call is TRBV9, the J call TRBJ2-7, with a possible D match to TRBD2 (6 bases). CDR3 length: 15 amino acids. CDR1 is SGDLS, CDR2 YYNGEE, per germline. Trimming took off 1 base at V and 4 bases at J, with 15 bases between the two ends. The CDR3 loop is CASSVMTGDVYEQYF. DNA for the CDR3: TGTGCCAGCAGCGTAATGACGGGAGATGTGTACGAGCAGTACTTC.

V usage is TRBV28 and J usage is TRBJ1-3; 7 positions match TRBD1. Germline V lookup: CDR1 MDHEN, CDR2 SYDVKM. The CDR3 loop spans 16 amino acids. J gave up 0 bases and V 5 bases, and 7 bases lay outside the gene matches. The CDR3 DNA sequence: TGTGCCAGCAGTCCACCGGACAGGCGCTCTGGAAACACCATATATTTT. Translating it yields CASSPPDRRSGNTIYF.